This entry concerns a single T cell receptor beta chain. Every patient underwent thyroid surgery untreated. The sample belongs to a study of metastatic and nonmetastatic thyroid tumors. As processed by the authors: A papillary thyroid cancer distant-metastasis classifier was built from CDR3 differences across clinicopathological groups. MiXCR was used by TCRdb to re-call the PCR reads. The V and J calls reflect TCRdb's pipeline rather than the authors' work. The data show around 18,000 clones, 30% to 40% seen once. This TCR was sampled from a female donor with papillary thyroid cancer or a benign thyroid nodule (not recorded which). Some clones in this sample may be carry-over from other donors' samples. The sample taken for sequencing was tumor tissue.

The CDR3 spells CASSLGTGDTGELFF. CDR3 DNA: TGTGCCAGCAGCCTAGGGACAGGGGACACCGGGGAGCTGTTTTTT. The chain joins TRBV5-6 to TRBJ2-2; TRBD1 matches at 10 bases. Trimming took 4 bases from V and 3 from J; bases not matched to a gene: 3. The germline gives CDR1 SGHDT, CDR2 YYEEEE. This CDR3 region has 15 residues.